This is a list of T cell receptor beta chains from one sample in a study of T cells in Graves' hyperthyroidism and ophthalmopathy. MiXCR, applied by TCRdb to the multiplex PCR reads, yields one record per CDR3 protein. The top ten hold roughly two fifths of the sample, which has about 210,000 distinct CDR3 sequences, around 20% seen once. Sequences were obtained from blood. The source is a man between 35 and 55 years old with Graves' hyperthyroidism. Both conserved end residues are part of each CDR3. A D gene is named only where the DNA matches it firmly. Not every row has a clone size; where given, it reads once, few, many or a size class.

>many|TRBV28|.|TRBJ1-3
TGTGCCAGCCATGACAGCCTCTCTGGAAACACCATATATTTT
CASHDSLSGNTIYF
>many|TRBV7-2|.|TRBJ2-5
TGTGCCAGCAGCTTAGTCCTTGAGACCCAGTACTTC
CASSLVLETQYF
>many|TRBV28|.|TRBJ1-2
TGTGCCAGCAGTCTCCGAGGGGGGTCAGTCTATGGCTACACCTTC
CASSLRGGSVYGYTF
>many|TRBV20-1|.|TRBJ2-3
TGCAGCGCCCAAGCGGTGAGCACAGATACGCAGTATTTT
CSAQAVSTDTQYF
>once|TRBV10-1|.|TRBJ2-1
TGCGCCACCAGCAGGGCCGGGGGTGAGCAGTTCTTC
CATSRAGGEQFF
>.|TRBV27|TRBD2|TRBJ2-7
TGTGCCAGCAGTAGATTAGGGACTAGCGGGAGAACCGAGCAGTACTTC
CASSRLGTSGRTEQYF
>few|TRBV2|TRBD1|TRBJ1-2
TGTGCCAGCAGGGGGACAGGGGGCACCCCTAACTATGGCTACACCTTC
CASRGTGGTPNYGYTF
>many|TRBV12-3/TRBV12-4|.|TRBJ2-1
TGTGCCAGCAGTTTAGCAAAGGCAGAGATTTACAATGAGCAGTTCTTC
CASSLAKAEIYNEQFF
>many|TRBV28|TRBD1|TRBJ1-2
TGTGCCAGCAGTTTTTTAAAGGGACAGGACTATGGCTACACCTTC
CASSFLKGQDYGYTF
>few|TRBV5-1|.|TRBJ1-6
TGCGCCAGCAGCTTGGCCACCAGGGATTCACCCCTCCACTTT
CASSLATRDSPLHF
>many|TRBV28|.|TRBJ2-7
TGTGCCAGCAGTCTAGACTTGGGGGTAGACTCCTACGAGCAGTACTTC
CASSLDLGVDSYEQYF
>.|TRBV7-9|.|TRBJ1-3
TGTGCCAGCAGCCTTCTGACTAACAGGGCTGGAAACACCATATATTTT
CASSLLTNRAGNTIYF
>many|TRBV19|.|TRBJ1-2
TGTGCCAGTGGCTATGGCTACACCTTC
CASGYGYTF
>many|TRBV6-2/TRBV6-3|TRBD1|TRBJ2-5
TGTGCCAGCAGTTACCCCCGGACAGGGGGCGCAGAGACCCAGTACTTC
CASSYPRTGGAETQYF
>many|TRBV11-2|.|TRBJ2-3
TGTGCCAGCAGCCCTCGGTTGGATGTACAGTATTTT
CASSPRLDVQYF
>.|TRBV4-3|.|TRBJ2-2
TGCGCCAGCAGCCAGATAAAACGTCCGGACGGATCGAACACCGGGGAGCTGTTTTTT
CASSQIKRPDGSNTGELFF
>many|TRBV28|.|TRBJ2-7
TGTGCCAGCGGTAGTTCCTACGAGCAGTACTTC
CASGSSYEQYF
>few|TRBV6-1|TRBD2|TRBJ2-2
TGTGCCAGCAGTACCCCTAGCGGGGGGGGCGGGGAGCTGTTTTTT
CASSTPSGGGGELFF
>many|TRBV19|TRBD1|TRBJ2-1
TGTGCCAGCTCTCCCAGGGGGTACAATGAGCAGTTCTTC
CASSPRGYNEQFF
>few|TRBV18|.|TRBJ1-3
TGTGCCAGCTCACCAGGCGATCGAAACACCATATATTTT
CASSPGDRNTIYF
>many|TRBV7-2|.|TRBJ2-5
TGTGCCAGTACCCCGGGATCGTACCAAGAGACCCAGTACTTC
CASTPGSYQETQYF
>many|TRBV5-6|TRBD1|TRBJ1-2
TGTGCCAGCAGCAGGGGACAGGGGCGTTATGGCTACACCTTC
CASSRGQGRYGYTF
>many|TRBV20-1|.|TRBJ1-1
TGCAGTGCTAAAGACATGAAGAACACTGAAGCTTTCTTT
CSAKDMKNTEAFF
>few|TRBV29-1|.|TRBJ2-4
TGCAGCGTTGAAAGCCGGAATATTCAGTACTTC
CSVESRNIQYF
>many|TRBV5-8|TRBD2|TRBJ2-5
TGTGCCAGCAGCTTGTGGGAGGGGGAGACCCAGTACTTC
CASSLWEGETQYF
>many|TRBV29-1|.|TRBJ2-5
TGCAGCTCGAGTTCATTAGGGGGAACGGAGACCCAGTACTTC
CSSSSLGGTETQYF
>many|TRBV6-2/TRBV6-3|.|TRBJ2-7
TGTGCCAGCAACACAGGACTGAGCGCCTACGAGCAGTACTTC
CASNTGLSAYEQYF
>many|TRBV20-1|.|TRBJ1-1
TGCAGTGCTACTAGACAGTCTGGAAACACTGAAGCTTTCTTT
CSATRQSGNTEAFF
>many|TRBV3-1|.|TRBJ2-7
TGTGCCAGCAGCCAAGCTGCGGTCAGCTCCTACGAGCAGTACTTC
CASSQAAVSSYEQYF
>many|TRBV6-2/TRBV6-3|.|TRBJ2-3
TGTGCCAGCAGCTCCCGGGACGGCAGCACAGATACGCAGTATTTT
CASSSRDGSTDTQYF
>many|TRBV5-1|.|TRBJ1-1
TGCGCCAGCAGCTTGGGAGGGATGAACACTGAAGCTTTCTTT
CASSLGGMNTEAFF
>.|TRBV4-3|.|TRBJ2-1
TGCGCCAGCAGCCGGGGCGGCAACTACAATGAGCAGTTCTTC
CASSRGGNYNEQFF
>many|TRBV7-2|.|TRBJ1-4
TGTGCCAGCAGCTTACGTGCGGGGCGCGAAAAACTGTTTTTT
CASSLRAGREKLFF
>few|TRBV24-1|.|TRBJ2-5
TGTGCCACCAGTGGCACCGGGGTAGAGACCCAGTACTTC
CATSGTGVETQYF
>many|TRBV7-8|TRBD1|TRBJ2-7
TGTGCCAGCAGCACCTCGGGACAGGGGGCCGAGCAGTACTTC
CASSTSGQGAEQYF
>.|TRBV28|.|TRBJ2-3
TGTGCCAGCAGAGCTCAGGACAGCACAGATACGCAGTATTTT
CASRAQDSTDTQYF
>many|TRBV5-1|.|TRBJ2-6
TGCGCCAGCAGCTTGACTGCCGGGATCTCTGGGGCCAACGTCCTGACTTTC
CASSLTAGISGANVLTF
>.|TRBV4-3|.|TRBJ2-2
TGCGCCAGCAGCCAAGACAAGACCGGGGAGCTGTTTTTT
CASSQDKTGELFF
>many|TRBV15|TRBD2|TRBJ2-7
TGTGCCACCAGCAGAGATCTGGGAGCGGGGGAGCAGTACTTC
CATSRDLGAGEQYF
>.|TRBV28|.|TRBJ1-2
TGTGCCAGCAGTCTTGGGGGCGCTGGCTACACCTTC
CASSLGGAGYTF
>.|TRBV10-3|.|TRBJ1-1
TGTGCCATCAGCGACCGGGGGAAAGAGACTGAAGCTTTCTTT
CAISDRGKETEAFF